Listed below are T cell receptor beta chains from one sample, sequenced in a study of shared T cell receptors in the human thymus. TCRdb's table, derived via immunoSEQ multiplex PCR, lists solely in-frame clones and lacks some. The sample yields hundreds of thousands of clones, around 87% seen once. The data were also submitted as part of a second study, on human thymus T cells.

Sequencing input: thymocytes. The receptors derive from a boy less than two years old with a congenital heart defect. CDR3s include the opening cysteine and the closing phenylalanine or tryptophan. Each record gives: D gene, clone size, V gene, CDR3 length, J gene, CDR3 DNA, CDR3 protein. A D gene is named only where the DNA matches it firmly. Expanded clones get a size class; other rows say once, few or many, or leave the size out.

d_call: TRBD1; clone_size: once; v_call: TRBV7-3; cdr3_length: 15; j_call: TRBJ2-2; cdr3_nt: TGTGCCAGCAGCTTTGGGGACAGGGTCAACGGGGAGCTGTTTTTT; cdr3_aa: CASSFGDRVNGELFF
d_call: TRBD1; clone_size: .; v_call: TRBV19; cdr3_length: 14; j_call: TRBJ2-1; cdr3_nt: TGTGCCAGTAGTATAAGGGACAGGGAGTATGAGCAGTTCTTC; cdr3_aa: CASSIRDREYEQFF
d_call: .; clone_size: .; v_call: TRBV19; cdr3_length: 15; j_call: TRBJ1-4; cdr3_nt: TGTGCCAGTAGTATGACAAGCAGGGAGGGGGAAAAACTGTTTTTT; cdr3_aa: CASSMTSREGEKLFF
d_call: TRBD1; clone_size: .; v_call: TRBV5-1; cdr3_length: 15; j_call: TRBJ1-1; cdr3_nt: TGCGCCAGCAGCCCAGGCGGACAGGAGAACACTGAAGCTTTCTTT; cdr3_aa: CASSPGGQENTEAFF
d_call: .; clone_size: once; v_call: TRBV7-2; cdr3_length: 14; j_call: TRBJ1-2; cdr3_nt: TGTGCCAGCAGCTTAGGGGCGGGAAGCTATGGCTACACCTTC; cdr3_aa: CASSLGAGSYGYTF
d_call: .; clone_size: .; v_call: TRBV30; cdr3_length: 15; j_call: TRBJ2-2; cdr3_nt: TGTGCCTGGAGTGTACGCAGGGATTACACCGGGGAGCTGTTTTTT; cdr3_aa: CAWSVRRDYTGELFF
d_call: TRBD2; clone_size: .; v_call: TRBV28; cdr3_length: 20; j_call: TRBJ2-3; cdr3_nt: TGTGCCAGCAGTTGCTGGGCCCCTCTAGGACTAGCGGGGAACACAGATACGCAGTATTTT; cdr3_aa: CASSCWAPLGLAGNTDTQYF
d_call: TRBD2; clone_size: .; v_call: TRBV4-3; cdr3_length: 18; j_call: TRBJ2-1; cdr3_nt: TGCGCCAGCAGCCAAGGAGGGCTAGCGGTTAGCTCCTACAATGAGCAGTTCTTC; cdr3_aa: CASSQGGLAVSSYNEQFF
d_call: .; clone_size: .; v_call: TRBV7-6; cdr3_length: 14; j_call: TRBJ2-5; cdr3_nt: TGTGCCAGCAGCTTGAGGACAGACCAAGAGACCCAGTACTTC; cdr3_aa: CASSLRTDQETQYF
d_call: .; clone_size: few; v_call: TRBV29-1; cdr3_length: 13; j_call: TRBJ1-3; cdr3_nt: TGCAGCGTTGTGTCAGGGAAAGGAAACACCATATATTTT; cdr3_aa: CSVVSGKGNTIYF
d_call: .; clone_size: .; v_call: TRBV27; cdr3_length: 15; j_call: TRBJ2-3; cdr3_nt: TGTGCCAGCAGTTTATCGAACATACGCACAGATACGCAGTATTTT; cdr3_aa: CASSLSNIRTDTQYF
d_call: TRBD2; clone_size: .; v_call: TRBV5-6; cdr3_length: 19; j_call: TRBJ2-1; cdr3_nt: TGTGCCAGCAGCCGGACCCGATTAGCGGGAGGGAAGGGTTGCAATGAGCAGTTCTTC; cdr3_aa: CASSRTRLAGGKGCNEQFF
d_call: TRBD1; clone_size: .; v_call: TRBV6-4; cdr3_length: 15; j_call: TRBJ1-6; cdr3_nt: TGTGCCAGCAGTGACGTAGGGGGCAGGAATTCACCCCTCCACTTT; cdr3_aa: CASSDVGGRNSPLHF
d_call: .; clone_size: once; v_call: TRBV10-3; cdr3_length: 11; j_call: TRBJ2-3; cdr3_nt: TGTGCCACCCTTTTTCTAAATACGCAGTATTTT; cdr3_aa: CATLFLNTQYF
d_call: .; clone_size: .; v_call: TRBV7-8; cdr3_length: 15; j_call: TRBJ1-5; cdr3_nt: TGTGCCAGCAGCTTACGGGAGTTCCCGAATCAGCCCCAGCATTTT; cdr3_aa: CASSLREFPNQPQHF
d_call: .; clone_size: .; v_call: TRBV10-3; cdr3_length: 13; j_call: TRBJ1-5; cdr3_nt: TGTGCCATCAGTGACGTTGAGAATCAGCCCCAGCATTTT; cdr3_aa: CAISDVENQPQHF
d_call: TRBD2; clone_size: .; v_call: TRBV29-1; cdr3_length: 16; j_call: TRBJ2-5; cdr3_nt: TGCAGCGTTGAAGGGGCTAGCGGGGGTCACCAAGAGACCCAGTACTTC; cdr3_aa: CSVEGASGGHQETQYF
d_call: .; clone_size: once; v_call: TRBV5-1; cdr3_length: 18; j_call: TRBJ2-7; cdr3_nt: TGCGCCAGCAGCTCCCAAGGGCAGCCCCCGGGGTACTTCTACGAGCAGTACTTC; cdr3_aa: CASSSQGQPPGYFYEQYF
d_call: .; clone_size: .; v_call: TRBV11-3; cdr3_length: 16; j_call: TRBJ2-3; cdr3_nt: TGTGCCAGCAGCTTAGGCCCGGGACACACCACAGATACGCAGTATTTT; cdr3_aa: CASSLGPGHTTDTQYF
d_call: .; clone_size: .; v_call: TRBV7-8; cdr3_length: 13; j_call: TRBJ2-5; cdr3_nt: TGTGCCAGCAGCGGGCAGGGTGAAGAGACCCAGTACTTC; cdr3_aa: CASSGQGEETQYF
d_call: TRBD1; clone_size: .; v_call: TRBV2; cdr3_length: 16; j_call: TRBJ2-3; cdr3_nt: TGTGCCAGCAGCCCAGGACAGGGGGCTTTAACAGATACGCAGTATTTT; cdr3_aa: CASSPGQGALTDTQYF
d_call: TRBD2; clone_size: .; v_call: TRBV5-1; cdr3_length: 16; j_call: TRBJ2-5; cdr3_nt: TGCGCCAGCACGGGACTAGCGGGAGGGCCGGGAGAGACCCAGTACTTC; cdr3_aa: CASTGLAGGPGETQYF
d_call: TRBD2; clone_size: .; v_call: TRBV4-3; cdr3_length: 17; j_call: TRBJ2-3; cdr3_nt: TGCGCCAGCAGCCAAGATGGGCCAGCGGGAGCAGGGGATACGCAGTATTTT; cdr3_aa: CASSQDGPAGAGDTQYF
d_call: TRBD2; clone_size: .; v_call: TRBV28; cdr3_length: 18; j_call: TRBJ2-1; cdr3_nt: TGTGCCAGCAGTTCCCCGGGGACTAGCGGGAGGTCCTACAATGAGCAGTTCTTC; cdr3_aa: CASSSPGTSGRSYNEQFF
d_call: .; clone_size: .; v_call: TRBV7-9; cdr3_length: 12; j_call: TRBJ1-1; cdr3_nt: TGTGCCAGCAGCCGCATTGCACAGGAAGCTTTCTTT; cdr3_aa: CASSRIAQEAFF
d_call: .; clone_size: .; v_call: TRBV9; cdr3_length: 18; j_call: TRBJ1-1; cdr3_nt: TGTGCCAGCAGCCCAACCCGGCGAGGAATGACCGAGGGTACTGAAGCTTTCTTT; cdr3_aa: CASSPTRRGMTEGTEAFF
d_call: TRBD1; clone_size: .; v_call: TRBV19; cdr3_length: 16; j_call: TRBJ2-5; cdr3_nt: TGTGCCAGTAGTAGCTCAGGGACAGTAAAACAAGAGACCCAGTACTTC; cdr3_aa: CASSSSGTVKQETQYF
d_call: TRBD2; clone_size: .; v_call: TRBV4-3; cdr3_length: 15; j_call: TRBJ2-3; cdr3_nt: TGCGCCAGCAGGGTAGGGACTAGCGAGGCAGATACGCAGTATTTT; cdr3_aa: CASRVGTSEADTQYF
d_call: .; clone_size: few; v_call: TRBV27; cdr3_length: 16; j_call: TRBJ1-2; cdr3_nt: TGTGCCAGCAGTCCCTATCCTGGGTGGGAGGGCTCTGGCTACACCTTC; cdr3_aa: CASSPYPGWEGSGYTF
d_call: .; clone_size: .; v_call: TRBV2; cdr3_length: 15; j_call: TRBJ2-2; cdr3_nt: TGTGCCAGCATTGGGGTCAGGGTGGTTACCGGGGAGCTGTTTTTT; cdr3_aa: CASIGVRVVTGELFF
d_call: TRBD1; clone_size: .; v_call: TRBV5-6; cdr3_length: 15; j_call: TRBJ1-1; cdr3_nt: TGTGCCAGCAGCGCAGACAGGGGGGGTAGGACTGAAGCTTTCTTT; cdr3_aa: CASSADRGGRTEAFF
d_call: .; clone_size: .; v_call: TRBV7-8; cdr3_length: 14; j_call: TRBJ2-1; cdr3_nt: TGTGCCAGCAGCTCCGGCAGGTACTACAATGAGCAGTTCTTC; cdr3_aa: CASSSGRYYNEQFF